Listed below are T cell receptor beta chains from one sample, sequenced in a study of glioma-infiltrating T cells after dendritic cell vaccination. The method was immunoSEQ multiplex PCR; TCRdb's version includes in-frame clones alone and lacks a portion of them. The top ten hold 15% to 18% of the sample, which has about 92,000 clones, 70% to 90% seen once. Material: blood, obtained before dendritic cell vaccination. These receptors all come from a human donor with glioblastoma. Each CDR3 is given with its conserved first and last residue. The D gene is left open where the match is weak. For some rows the clone size is stated as once, few or many, or as a class when expanded; others skip it.

>14|-|TRBJ1-3|-|TRBV2
CASSALGSGNTIYF
TGTGCCAGCAGCGCGCTCGGCTCTGGAAACACCATATATTTT
>18|-|TRBJ2-7|TRBD2|TRBV2
CASSPPMITSGGRNEQYF
TGTGCCAGCAGTCCGCCGATGATCACTAGCGGGGGGAGGAACGAGCAGTACTTC
>15|-|TRBJ2-1|TRBD1|TRBV2
CASSPYGTGVGEQFF
TGTGCCAGCAGTCCCTACGGGACAGGGGTCGGTGAGCAGTTCTTC
>14|few|TRBJ2-7|-|TRBV7-9
CASSLATKPYEQYF
TGTGCCAGCAGCTTAGCGACAAAGCCCTACGAGCAGTACTTC
>18|-|TRBJ1-2|TRBD1|TRBV2
CASSEEHTRTGGGYGYTF
TGTGCCAGCAGCGAAGAGCATACGCGGACAGGGGGCGGGTATGGCTACACCTTC
>14|-|TRBJ1-3|TRBD1|TRBV29-1
CSAQTGSSGNTIYF
TGCAGCGCTCAGACAGGGTCCTCTGGAAACACCATATATTTT
>16|-|TRBJ2-2|-|TRBV19
CASSVLATSITGELFF
TGTGCCAGTAGTGTATTAGCGACCAGCATCACCGGGGAGCTGTTTTTT
>18|-|TRBJ2-6|TRBD1|TRBV18
CASSPDRVFPSGANVLTF
TGTGCCAGCTCACCAGACAGGGTATTTCCCTCTGGGGCCAACGTCCTGACTTTC
>16|-|TRBJ1-1|-|TRBV7-8
CASSFGRLPGNTEAFF
TGTGCCAGCAGCTTTGGCCGACTACCCGGGAACACTGAAGCTTTCTTT
>16|-|TRBJ1-5|-|TRBV4-3
CASSQDTVAIDQPQHF
TGCGCCAGCAGCCAAGATACGGTCGCTATTGATCAGCCCCAGCATTTT
>15|-|TRBJ2-1|TRBD2|TRBV7-2
CASSPATGGLNEQFF
TGTGCCAGCAGCCCGGCCACGGGGGGGCTCAATGAGCAGTTCTTC
>15|-|TRBJ1-6|TRBD1|TRBV7-3
CASSLGGQGNSPLHF
TGTGCCAGCAGCTTAGGGGGACAGGGTAATTCACCCCTCCACTTT
>12|-|TRBJ2-5|-|TRBV7-6
CASSLVVETQYF
TGTGCCAGCAGCTTAGTCGTAGAGACCCAGTACTTC
>15|-|TRBJ1-2|TRBD1|TRBV7-9
CASQRGDRETYGYTF
TGTGCCAGCCAGAGGGGTGACAGGGAGACCTATGGCTACACCTTC
>12|-|TRBJ2-7|-|TRBV4-1
CASSLLTGEQYF
TGCGCCAGCAGCCTACTAACGGGAGAGCAGTACTTC
>15|-|TRBJ1-5|-|TRBV5-1
CASSLEGMEGQPQHF
TGCGCCAGCAGCTTGGAAGGGATGGAGGGGCAGCCCCAGCATTTT
>15|few|TRBJ1-3|TRBD1|TRBV7-9
CASSLVRQGENTIYF
TGTGCCAGCAGCTTAGTTCGACAGGGAGAAAACACCATATATTTT
>15|-|TRBJ1-2|TRBD1|TRBV19
CASSPRTGVGYGYTF
TGTGCCAGTAGTCCACGGACAGGGGTCGGCTATGGCTACACCTTC
>18|-|TRBJ2-1|TRBD2|TRBV7-6
CASSLLAGARNALAEQFF
TGTGCCAGCAGCTTGTTAGCGGGTGCCCGGAACGCCTTAGCTGAGCAGTTCTTC
>17|-|TRBJ2-5|TRBD2|TRBV9
CASSVEGSGGAYETQYF
TGTGCCAGCAGCGTAGAGGGAAGCGGGGGGGCCTATGAGACCCAGTACTTC
>16|-|TRBJ2-5|TRBD1|TRBV7-9
CASSWWDRAYQETQYF
TGTGCCAGCAGCTGGTGGGACAGGGCTTACCAAGAGACCCAGTACTTC
>16|-|TRBJ1-1|-|TRBV5-6
CASMGRTGGWRTEAFF
TGTGCCAGCATGGGCCGGACGGGGGGCTGGCGAACTGAAGCTTTCTTT
>16|-|TRBJ2-2|TRBD1|TRBV4-1
CASSQIEGAGTGELFF
TGCGCCAGCAGCCAAATTGAGGGGGCAGGGACCGGGGAGCTGTTTTTT
>12|-|TRBJ1-4|-|TRBV13
CASSLDGRKLFF
TGTGCCAGCAGCTTAGATGGGCGAAAACTGTTTTTT
>15|-|TRBJ1-3|-|TRBV9
CASRGAGSSGNTIYF
TGTGCCAGCAGGGGGGCTGGGAGCTCTGGAAACACCATATATTTT
>17|once|TRBJ1-2|TRBD1|TRBV18
CASSPPGSGGQGGGYTF
TGTGCCAGCTCACCACCGGGAAGTGGGGGACAGGGTGGAGGCTACACCTTC
>13|-|TRBJ2-7|-|TRBV13
CASSLFGAYEQYF
TGTGCCAGCAGCTTATTCGGAGCCTACGAGCAGTACTTC
>15|once|TRBJ2-7|TRBD1|TRBV14
CASSPRDRFTYEQYF
TGTGCCAGCAGCCCTCGGGACAGGTTTACCTACGAGCAGTACTTC
>17|-|TRBJ2-7|TRBD2|TRBV7-2
CASSMGLAGVGGYEQYF
TGTGCCAGCAGCATGGGACTAGCGGGAGTCGGGGGCTACGAGCAGTACTTC
>14|few|TRBJ2-1|-|TRBV5-1
CASSFSGSGNEQFF
TGCGCCAGCAGCTTTTCCGGGAGCGGGAATGAGCAGTTCTTC
>15|-|TRBJ1-2|TRBD1|TRBV5-1
CASSPQGDGYYGYTF
TGCGCCAGCAGCCCACAGGGGGATGGGTACTATGGCTACACCTTC
>12|-|TRBJ2-2|-|TRBV7-3
CASSLRTGELFF
TGTGCCAGCAGCTTGCGCACCGGGGAGCTGTTTTTT